These T cell receptor beta chains were read from a single sample in a study of T cells in Graves' hyperthyroidism and ophthalmopathy. One entry per CDR3 protein, called by TCRdb with MiXCR from the multiplex PCR reads. The table shows around 600,000 distinct CDR3 sequences, with 45% occurring only once. Specimen: peripheral blood or thyroid tissue (not recorded which). The receptors were gathered from an adult man with Graves' disease, either hyperthyroidism or ophthalmopathy (not recorded which). Each CDR3 is given with its conserved first and last residue. The order of the fields is V gene, J gene, CDR3 protein.

v_gene: TRBV13; j_gene: TRBJ2-2; CDR3aa: CASSLEETGGATGELFF
v_gene: TRBV9; j_gene: TRBJ1-2; CDR3aa: CASSAFQGRNYGYTF
v_gene: TRBV6-6; j_gene: TRBJ2-7; CDR3aa: CASSYSTGQYF
v_gene: TRBV29-1; j_gene: TRBJ1-2; CDR3aa: CSVEDPGPRDYGYTF
v_gene: TRBV25-1; j_gene: TRBJ1-1; CDR3aa: CASSFERNTGYMMALNTEAFF
v_gene: TRBV7-9; j_gene: TRBJ2-5; CDR3aa: CASSLGGWETQYF
v_gene: TRBV29-1; j_gene: TRBJ1-2; CDR3aa: CSVVADREDRVYGYTF
v_gene: TRBV5-1; j_gene: TRBJ1-2; CDR3aa: CASSLEWSSAYGYTF
v_gene: TRBV29-1; j_gene: TRBJ2-5; CDR3aa: CSAAGTGRQETQYF
v_gene: TRBV25-1; j_gene: TRBJ1-6; CDR3aa: CASSAAGVSPLHF
v_gene: TRBV13; j_gene: TRBJ1-3; CDR3aa: CASSIPQGVGGNTIYF
v_gene: TRBV25-1; j_gene: TRBJ1-4; CDR3aa: CASSRPGVGNEKLFF
v_gene: TRBV7-8; j_gene: TRBJ1-5; CDR3aa: CASSSSYQPQHF
v_gene: TRBV5-5; j_gene: TRBJ2-7; CDR3aa: CASSRHRDDSYEQYF
v_gene: TRBV24-1; j_gene: -; CDR3aa: CATSDHLGDTQYF
v_gene: TRBV15; j_gene: TRBJ2-3; CDR3aa: CATSRAGGPGTDTQYF
v_gene: TRBV5-1; j_gene: TRBJ1-2; CDR3aa: CASSRDGSANYGYTF
v_gene: TRBV9; j_gene: TRBJ1-6; CDR3aa: CASSIRQRPYNSPLHF
v_gene: TRBV12-3/TRBV12-4; j_gene: TRBJ2-2; CDR3aa: CASSLGGTANTGELFF
v_gene: TRBV19; j_gene: TRBJ1-4; CDR3aa: CASHAAGTGVSELFF
v_gene: TRBV6-6; j_gene: TRBJ2-5; CDR3aa: CASSRRTGGGETQYF
v_gene: TRBV7-9; j_gene: TRBJ1-2; CDR3aa: CASSLAGLLYYGYTF
v_gene: TRBV2; j_gene: TRBJ2-5; CDR3aa: CASSKLQETQYF
v_gene: TRBV15; j_gene: TRBJ1-1; CDR3aa: CATSSPGGFAEAFF
v_gene: TRBV24-1; j_gene: TRBJ1-2; CDR3aa: CATSEPGTYGYTF
v_gene: TRBV7-3; j_gene: TRBJ1-4; CDR3aa: CASSQGQGQEKLFF
v_gene: TRBV19; j_gene: TRBJ1-5; CDR3aa: CASTRRGDRGNQPQHF